This TCR beta chain was sequenced for a study of regulatory T cells in long-lasting Graves disease. About the study: Prior antithyroid drug treatment in newly diagnosed Graves' patients lasted under 3 months.

Relying on iRepertoire HTBI primers and Arm-PCR of CDR3 regions, the team built TCR beta libraries. A single record per CDR3 protein comes from TCRdb applying MiXCR to the multiplex PCR reads. The data show about 200,000 distinct CDR3 sequences, with approximately 18% seen just once and about an eighth held by the top ten. There are 15 residues in the CDR3. The germline V gene has CDR1 MDHEN and CDR2 SYDVKM. The trim removed 5 bases at V and 1 base at J, leaving 3 bases unmatched. To note about this clonotype: The antigen is undetermined.

Whole-study findings and limits: New patients shared over 900 public clonotypes, and persistent patients shared more, with under 3,500. Persistent Graves' patients showed less TCR diversity than newly diagnosed ones.

Indicated time point: newly diagnosed GD, antithyroid drugs for less than 3 months. Following extraction of RNA from PBMCs, that RNA was used to make the TCR library. This sample also appeared in a second study, on T cells in Graves' hyperthyroidism and ophthalmopathy. That report adds: The HTBI primer set was used in a first-round RT-PCR of the TCR CDR3.

The receptor was isolated from a woman under 40 with Graves disease. The chain uses TRBV28 and TRBJ2-2; 8 bases are shared with TRBD1. The sequencing used peripheral blood mononuclear cells (PBMCs), collected at new diagnosis, from a patient treated with antithyroid drugs. CDR3 residues: CASSIGTGNTGELFF. The DNA for the CDR3 is TGTGCCAGCAGTATAGGGACAGGGAACACCGGGGAGCTGTTTTTT.